Below, 25 T cell receptor beta chains from the same sample are listed, as sequenced in a study of blood T cell repertoires in COVID-19. Measured with immunoSEQ multiplex PCR; TCRdb has only the in-frame clones, and not every one. The sample carries 150,000 to 200,000 clones, over 75% recorded once. The specimen sequenced was peripheral blood. The receptor source for this set is an elderly woman with acute or convalescent COVID-19.

The CDR3 sequence is CASRATGGGTEAFF. For the CDR3, the DNA is TGTGCCAGCAGGGCTACAGGGGGCGGGACTGAAGCTTTCTTT. The V call is TRBV6-1, the J call TRBJ1-1; 9 bases are shared with TRBD1. After removal of 6 bases from V and 5 bases from J, the junction contained 7 bases not matched to a gene. This CDR3 has 14 residues. Looked up from germline, CDR1 is MNHNS and CDR2 is SASEGT.

The rearrangement joins TRBV19 to TRBJ1-1; unclear D gene. Trimming removed 3 bases at V and 4 bases at J, with 12 bases between. CDR1 and CDR2 (germline): LNHDA, SQIVND (reference sequence). This CDR3 has 14 amino acids. The DNA for the CDR3 is TGTGCCAGTAGTATTGAGATAGGGAGCACTGAAGCTTTCTTT. Protein product: CASSIEIGSTEAFF.

This chain's CDR3 is CASSIRRQGYHSYNEQFF. The DNA for the CDR3 is TGTGCCAGTAGTATCCGCCGACAGGGATATCACTCCTACAATGAGCAGTTCTTC. V usage is TRBV19 and J usage is TRBJ2-1, with 7 bases fitting TRBD1. V shed 3 bases and J 0 bases; nucleotides not matched to a gene: 11. Germline assignment: CDR1 LNHDA and CDR2 SQIVND (reference sequence). This CDR3 comprises 18 residues.

CDR3 sequence: CASSYPGGYAEAFF. The DNA of the CDR3 is TGTGCCAGCAGTTACCCAGGGGGTTACGCTGAAGCTTTCTTT. The chain links TRBV6-5 to TRBJ1-1; 7 bases are a match to TRBD1. Germline V gene lookup returns CDR1 MNHEY and CDR2 SVGAGI. The CDR3 loop spans 14 amino acids. The ends lost 2 bases at V and 6 bases at J; junction bases unmatched: 6.

The rearrangement uses TRBV2 and TRBJ2-3, with 8 nucleotides matching TRBD2. This CDR3 is 16 amino acids long. CDR1 SNHLY and CDR2 FYNNEI come from the germline V gene. The V segment lost 6 bases and the J segment 2 bases; nucleotides outside the gene matches: 10. The CDR3 loop reads CASSGGAGGPTDTQYF. The CDR3, as DNA: TGTGCCAGCAGCGGTGGTGCGGGAGGACCCACAGATACGCAGTATTTT.

The V call is TRBV4-1, the J call TRBJ1-2; 9 positions agree with TRBD1. V was clipped by 0 bases and J by 8 bases; unmatched bases: 13. Germline lookup yields CDR1 MGHRA and CDR2 YSYEKL. There are 17 residues in the CDR3. CDR3 bases: TGCGCCAGCAGCCAAGAGGGGGGACAGGGAGGGCTAGGCGGCTACACCTTC. Translation gives CASSQEGGQGGLGGYTF.

The CDR3, as DNA: TGTGCCAGCAGCGTCCTCACAGGGAGCGGTGGCTACACCTTC. This sequence encodes CASSVLTGSGGYTF. The chain uses TRBV9 and TRBJ1-2; D is possibly TRBD1 (6 bases). Germline V gene sequence: CDR1 SGDLS, CDR2 YYNGEE. V shed 2 bases and J shed 7 bases, with 15 bases lying between them. The length of the CDR3 is 14 residues.

V is TRBV19 and J is TRBJ2-3, with 8 nucleotides matching TRBD2. CDR3 length: 17 amino acids. Germline trimming cut 3 bases from V and 8 bases from J; bases unmatched to any gene: 16. CDR1 LNHDA and CDR2 SQIVND come from the germline V gene (reference sequence). CDR3 nucleotides: TGTGCCAGTAGTATTGCCGGAGCTAGCGGGCCTGGTGGTACGCAGTATTTT. Translated, it gives CASSIAGASGPGGTQYF.

CDR3 amino acids: CASSRGTEYGYTF. As DNA, the CDR3 is TGTGCCAGCAGCAGAGGGACAGAATATGGCTACACCTTC. The chain combines TRBV11-2 with TRBJ1-2; 7 nucleotides line up with TRBD1. The germline gives CDR1 SGHAT, CDR2 FQNNGV. The CDR3 is 13 residues long. V was pared by 5 bases and J by 5 bases, with 5 bases of the junction left unmatched. The complete variable domain, with remaining parts taken from reference TRBV11-2 and TRBJ1-2, reads EAGVAQSPRYKIIEKRQSVAFWCNPISGHATLYWYQQILGQGPKLLIQFQNNGVVDDSQLPKDRFSAERLKGVDSTLKIQPAKLEDSAVYLCASSRGTEYGYTFGSGTRLTVV.

The rearrangement uses TRBV11-2 and TRBJ2-7, with TRBD2 matching 8 bases. CDR1 and CDR2 from the germline V gene are SGHAT and FQNNGV. The junction had 14 bases not matched to a gene; V was cut back by 7 bases and J by 3 bases. The CDR3 runs 16 residues. The CDR3 loop is CASNDERLARHYEQYF. CDR3 nucleotides: TGTGCCAGCAACGATGAAAGACTAGCGCGCCACTACGAGCAGTACTTC.

The rearrangement links TRBV5-1 to TRBJ1-6; no reliable D call. CDR1 SGHRS and CDR2 YFSETQ come from the germline V gene. V was clipped by 0 bases and J by 10 bases, with 17 bases between them. The CDR3 runs 16 residues. The CDR3, as DNA: TGCGCCAGCAGCTTGGCCGGGGAGGCCTTTTGGTCACCCCTCCACTTT. Translating it yields CASSLAGEAFWSPLHF. The full variable domain, with the rest looked up from reference TRBV5-1 and TRBJ1-6, is KAGVTQTPRYLIKTRGQQVTLSCSPISGHRSVSWYQQTPGQGLQFLFEYFSETQRNKGNFPGRFSGRQFSNSRSEMNVSTLELGDSALYLCASSLAGEAFWSPLHFGNGTRLTVT.

V gene TRBV5-1 combines with J gene TRBJ2-7; TRBD2 matches 12 bases. CDR1 and CDR2 from the germline V gene are SGHRS and YFSETQ. The CDR3 contains 17 residues. J lost 5 bases, V lost 1 base, and 10 bases had no gene match. The CDR3 protein is CASSLRGRGLAGNEQYF. The CDR3 region has the DNA TGCGCCAGCAGCTTGCGGGGGAGAGGACTAGCGGGAAACGAGCAGTACTTC.

In DNA, the CDR3 is TGCGCCAGCAGCCAAGGGGGAGGCGGGAGGAACACCGGGGAGCTGTTTTTT. Its translation: CASSQGGGGRNTGELFF. The chain links TRBV4-3 to TRBJ2-2, with 7 bases fitting TRBD2. The germline CDR1 and CDR2 sequences are LGHNA and YSLEER. The CDR3 contains 17 residues. V was pared by 1 base and J by 1 base, with 6 bases of the junction left unmatched.

The chain's CDR3 is CASSRGTDTQYF. The CDR3 coding sequence is TGTGCCAGCAGTAGGGGGACAGATACGCAGTATTTT. This sequence joins TRBV25-1 and TRBJ2-3; TRBD1 might be the D (6 bases). Germline V gene data show CDR1 as MGHDK and CDR2 as SYGVNS. Between the trimmed V and J ends, which lost 5 bases and 3 bases, there was a span of 6 bases. This CDR3 is 12 amino acids long. Variable domain in full (rest from reference TRBV25-1 and TRBJ2-3): EADIYQTPRYLVIGTGKKITLECSQTMGHDKMYWYQQDPGMELHLIHYSYGVNSTEKGDLSSESTVSRIRTEHFPLTLESARPSHTSQYLCASSRGTDTQYFGPGTRLTVL.

V is TRBV28 and J is TRBJ1-1; D unresolved. The CDR3 has 12 amino acids. Trimming removed 2 bases at V and 5 bases at J, with 6 bases between. Germline V gene sequence: CDR1 MDHEN, CDR2 SYDVKM. In DNA, the CDR3 is TGTGCCAGCAGTTTAGGGCAGACTGAAGCTTTCTTT. Encoded protein: CASSLGQTEAFF.

V usage is TRBV18 and J usage is TRBJ1-1, with D hard to call. CDR3 length: 13 residues. The germline V gene encodes CDR1 KGHSH and CDR2 LQKENI. V was cut by 6 bases and J by 4 bases, with 12 bases left in between. CDR3: CASSPGGSTEAFF. The CDR3 region has the DNA TGTGCCAGCTCCCCAGGCGGGAGCACTGAAGCTTTCTTT.

The table lists this clone with a count of one. The chain couples TRBV2 to TRBJ2-3, with TRBD2 as a possible D gene (6 bases). V dropped 7 bases and J dropped 1 base, with 12 bases sitting between them. This CDR3 is built from 14 residues. CDR1 and CDR2 (germline): SNHLY, FYNNEI. This CDR3 is CASKVAVGTDTQYF. CDR3 coding DNA: TGTGCCAGCAAGGTAGCGGTGGGCACAGATACGCAGTATTTT.

V gene TRBV12-5 combines with J gene TRBJ2-4; unclear D gene. The germline CDR1 and CDR2 sequences are LGHNT and FRNRAP. Trimming stripped 3 bases from V and 1 base from J, with 7 bases between. This CDR3 is 14 amino acids long. CDR3 protein: CASGFDGAKNIQYF. For the CDR3, the DNA is TGTGCTAGTGGTTTTGATGGCGCCAAAAACATTCAGTACTTC.

The chain couples TRBV29-1 to TRBJ1-1; the D gene is possibly TRBD1 (5 bases). Germline values: CDR1 SQVTM, CDR2 ANQGSEA. Between the trimmed V and J ends, which lost 4 bases and 1 base, there was a span of 10 bases. This CDR3 contains 13 residues. Here the CDR3 DNA reads TGCAGCGTTGTTAGACAGCAGAACACTGAAGCTTTCTTT. It yields the protein CSVVRQQNTEAFF.

The chain has TRBV3-1 (or the pseudogene TRBV3-2) and TRBJ1-4; D uncertain. The V and J ends lost 4 bases and 5 bases respectively, with 11 bases between them. The V gene's germline CDR1 is LGHDT and CDR2 YNNKEL (reference sequence). The CDR3 sequence is 14 residues long. CDR3 DNA: TGTGCCAGCAGCCGACGCGGAAAGAATGAAAAACTGTTTTTT. Protein sequence: CASSRRGKNEKLFF.

CDR3 residues: CASSELQGRDEQYF. In DNA, the CDR3 is TGCGCCAGCAGTGAGCTTCAGGGTCGCGACGAGCAGTACTTC. J is TRBJ2-7 and V is TRBV10-2, with TRBD1 as a possible D gene (5 bases). In germline, CDR1 is WSHSY, CDR2 SAAADI. The length of the CDR3 is 14 residues. The V end lost 2 bases, the J end lost 5 bases, and 13 bases lay between the germline ends.

The table lists this clone with a few counts. The V call is TRBV19, the J call TRBJ1-2, with D unclear. V shed 4 bases and J shed 9 bases, with 12 bases lying between them. CDR3 length equals 12 residues. Germline values: CDR1 LNHDA, CDR2 SQIVND (reference sequence). CDR3: CASSNTLQSYTF. Written as DNA, the CDR3 is TGTGCCAGTAGTAACACCCTGCAGAGCTACACCTTC.

The gene calls are TRBV30 and TRBJ2-3, with 8 bases lining up with TRBD2. Germline CDR1 is GTSNPN and CDR2 is SVGIG (reference sequence). The CDR3 sequence is 14 residues long. The V and J ends lost 3 bases and 4 bases, in that order; junction bases with no gene match: 6. CDR3 in amino acids: CAWRAGRAADTQYF. In DNA form, the CDR3 reads TGTGCCTGGAGGGCCGGGAGGGCCGCAGATACGCAGTATTTT.

V gene TRBV25-1 combines with J gene TRBJ1-2; D unresolved. The length of the CDR3 is 15 residues. Trimming cost V 6 bases and J 5 bases, with 19 bases left between them. Germline-derived CDR1 and CDR2 are MGHDK and SYGVNS. The CDR3 is CASRPSGRTSYGYTF. DNA of the CDR3: TGTGCCAGCAGGCCCTCCGGGAGAACCTCTTATGGCTACACCTTC.

The chain recombines TRBV6-5 with TRBJ1-2; TRBD1 is a possible D gene (5 bases). Between the trimmed V and J ends, which lost 2 bases and 2 bases, there was a span of 15 bases. This CDR3 spans 16 amino acids. CDR1 MNHEY and CDR2 SVGAGI come from the germline V gene. The CDR3 spells CASSYGRALFNYGYTF. CDR3 bases: TGTGCCAGCAGTTACGGCAGGGCCTTGTTCAACTATGGCTACACCTTC.